These T cell receptor beta chains were read from a single sample in a study of CDR3 diversity in severe acne. TCRdb re-called the PCR reads through MiXCR, storing one row per CDR3 protein. The sample includes about 100,000 distinct CDR3 sequences, roughly half of them seen just once. The specimen was blood. These receptors came from a male donor with acne. The CDR3 runs from the conserved cysteine through the conserved F or W. The order of the fields is clone size, V gene, J gene, D gene, CDR3 DNA, CDR3 protein. A D gene is named only where the DNA matches it firmly. Clone size is stated in some rows and not others, as once, few, many or a class when expanded.

clone size: many; V gene: TRBV5-4; J gene: TRBJ2-1; D gene: -; CDR3 DNA: TGTGCCAGCAGCCCAGTTAGCGGAGCTTACTACAATGAGCAGTTCTTC; CDR3 protein: CASSPVSGAYYNEQFF
clone size: -; V gene: TRBV20-1; J gene: TRBJ2-1; D gene: TRBD2; CDR3 DNA: TGCAGTGCTAGAGGGACTAGCGGGACCCTCGACAATGAGCAGTTCTTC; CDR3 protein: CSARGTSGTLDNEQFF
clone size: once; V gene: TRBV6-1; J gene: TRBJ1-2; D gene: TRBD1; CDR3 DNA: TGTGCCAGCAGTTGGGTCCAGGGGGTCTATGGCTACACCTTC; CDR3 protein: CASSWVQGVYGYTF
clone size: -; V gene: TRBV7-3; J gene: TRBJ2-3; D gene: TRBD2; CDR3 DNA: TGTGCCAGCAGCTTAACCCCCGGGTCGCTAGCGGGGGATACGCAGTATTTT; CDR3 protein: CASSLTPGSLAGDTQYF
clone size: few; V gene: TRBV9; J gene: TRBJ1-3; D gene: -; CDR3 DNA: TGTGCCAGCAGCCGCCCGGACCTCTCTGGAAACACCATATATTTT; CDR3 protein: CASSRPDLSGNTIYF
clone size: -; V gene: TRBV25-1; J gene: TRBJ1-1; D gene: -; CDR3 DNA: TGTGCCAGCAGTGACCGGGGATACACTGAAGCTTTCTTT; CDR3 protein: CASSDRGYTEAFF
clone size: many; V gene: TRBV4-1; J gene: TRBJ1-2; D gene: -; CDR3 DNA: TGCGCCAGCAGCCAAGCACCGGGAGACGAGCATGGCTACACCTTC; CDR3 protein: CASSQAPGDEHGYTF
clone size: -; V gene: TRBV18; J gene: TRBJ2-3; D gene: -; CDR3 DNA: TGTGCCAGCTCACCAAATTTATCTCCAGATACGCAGTATTTT; CDR3 protein: CASSPNLSPDTQYF
clone size: many; V gene: TRBV6-6; J gene: TRBJ2-2; D gene: -; CDR3 DNA: TGTGCCAGCAGTGTTTCTAGCGAGAACACCGGGGAGCTGTTTTTT; CDR3 protein: CASSVSSENTGELFF
clone size: many; V gene: TRBV6-1; J gene: TRBJ2-7; D gene: -; CDR3 DNA: TGTGCCAGCAGTCGCCCCTCCCGATCCTACGAGCAGTACTTC; CDR3 protein: CASSRPSRSYEQYF
clone size: -; V gene: TRBV2; J gene: TRBJ2-7; D gene: -; CDR3 DNA: TGTGCCAGCACGGGAAGAAGGGGCGTATACGAGCAGTACTTC; CDR3 protein: CASTGRRGVYEQYF
clone size: -; V gene: TRBV5-1; J gene: TRBJ1-3; D gene: -; CDR3 DNA: TGCGCCAGCAGCCTTGGGGGGGACTATGGCTACACCATATATTTT; CDR3 protein: CASSLGGDYGYTIYF
clone size: -; V gene: TRBV5-6; J gene: TRBJ1-1; D gene: -; CDR3 DNA: TGTGCCAGCAGCTTGGTGGGGGAGGCTTTCTTT; CDR3 protein: CASSLVGEAFF
clone size: -; V gene: TRBV7-6; J gene: TRBJ2-5; D gene: -; CDR3 DNA: TGTGCCAGCAGTCCAGGGGACTACCAAGAGACCCAGTACTTC; CDR3 protein: CASSPGDYQETQYF
clone size: -; V gene: TRBV7-9; J gene: TRBJ2-7; D gene: -; CDR3 DNA: TGTGCCAGCAGCTCCCGGGACCTTTCCTACGAGCAGTACTTC; CDR3 protein: CASSSRDLSYEQYF
clone size: -; V gene: TRBV6-4; J gene: TRBJ2-1; D gene: TRBD2; CDR3 DNA: TGTGCCAGCAGTGACGGACTAGCGGGAATGCAGTTCTTC; CDR3 protein: CASSDGLAGMQFF
clone size: -; V gene: TRBV5-4; J gene: TRBJ1-6; D gene: -; CDR3 DNA: TGTGCCAGCAGCTTGTCTAGTGTCGGTTCACCCCTCCACTTT; CDR3 protein: CASSLSSVGSPLHF
clone size: -; V gene: TRBV24-1; J gene: TRBJ1-1; D gene: -; CDR3 DNA: TGTGCCACCAGTACTGGGGGGCCTTACACTGAAGCTTTCTTT; CDR3 protein: CATSTGGPYTEAFF
clone size: many; V gene: TRBV6-5; J gene: TRBJ1-6; D gene: TRBD1; CDR3 DNA: TGTGCCAGCAGACCCGGACAGGGTTATACACCCCTCCACTTT; CDR3 protein: CASRPGQGYTPLHF
clone size: many; V gene: TRBV11-2; J gene: TRBJ2-1; D gene: -; CDR3 DNA: TGTGCCAGCAGATCTGCGGTTCTAAGACCCAATGAGCAGTTCTTC; CDR3 protein: CASRSAVLRPNEQFF
clone size: -; V gene: TRBV2; J gene: TRBJ2-7; D gene: TRBD1; CDR3 DNA: TGTGCCAGCAGACCTGGGACTCCGGGACAGGGGAAGAACGAGCAGTACTTC; CDR3 protein: CASRPGTPGQGKNEQYF
clone size: once; V gene: TRBV19; J gene: TRBJ1-1; D gene: -; CDR3 DNA: TGTGCCAGTAGGGAAGGGGCGGTTGAAGCTTTCTTT; CDR3 protein: CASREGAVEAFF
clone size: -; V gene: TRBV7-2; J gene: TRBJ1-1; D gene: TRBD1; CDR3 DNA: TGTGCCAGCAGCGGGGGGACAGGTATTATGAACACTGAAGCTTTCTTT; CDR3 protein: CASSGGTGIMNTEAFF
clone size: -; V gene: TRBV5-1; J gene: TRBJ2-7; D gene: TRBD1; CDR3 DNA: TGCGCCAGCAGCCACGGGACAGGGGGCGACGAGCAGTACTTC; CDR3 protein: CASSHGTGGDEQYF
clone size: -; V gene: TRBV5-1; J gene: TRBJ2-3; D gene: -; CDR3 DNA: TGCGCCAGCAGCTTGGGGCAGAGGGCAGATACGCAGTATTTT; CDR3 protein: CASSLGQRADTQYF
clone size: many; V gene: TRBV6-1; J gene: TRBJ2-3; D gene: TRBD2; CDR3 DNA: TGTGCCAGCAGTGCTCAATCTAGCGGGTCCACAGATACGCAGTATTTT; CDR3 protein: CASSAQSSGSTDTQYF
clone size: many; V gene: TRBV29-1; J gene: TRBJ2-5; D gene: -; CDR3 DNA: TGCAGCGTTGAAGTGGGCGTGGGGGAGACCCAGTACTTC; CDR3 protein: CSVEVGVGETQYF
clone size: -; V gene: TRBV6-1; J gene: TRBJ2-7; D gene: -; CDR3 DNA: TGCGCTACCGGGAGCCTAACGGGAGTTTACGAGCAGTACTTC; CDR3 protein: CATGSLTGVYEQYF
clone size: few; V gene: TRBV2; J gene: TRBJ2-2; D gene: -; CDR3 DNA: TGTGCCAGCAGTGAGGTCGGTCCCGGGGAGCTGTTTTTT; CDR3 protein: CASSEVGPGELFF
clone size: -; V gene: TRBV7-9; J gene: TRBJ1-5; D gene: TRBD1; CDR3 DNA: TGTGCCAGCAGCCAGACAGGGGACAATCAGCCCCAGCATTTT; CDR3 protein: CASSQTGDNQPQHF
clone size: -; V gene: TRBV12-3/TRBV12-4; J gene: TRBJ2-3; D gene: -; CDR3 DNA: TGTGCCAGCAACAACGATCAGGGTAAAGCAGATACGCAGTATTTT; CDR3 protein: CASNNDQGKADTQYF
clone size: few; V gene: TRBV10-2; J gene: TRBJ1-5; D gene: -; CDR3 DNA: TGCGCCAGCAGTGAGTCCGGCGATAGCAATCAGCCCCAGCATTTT; CDR3 protein: CASSESGDSNQPQHF
clone size: many; V gene: TRBV5-1; J gene: TRBJ2-1; D gene: -; CDR3 DNA: TGCGCCAGCAGCTCCCGACCGATTCCTAATGAGCAGTTCTTC; CDR3 protein: CASSSRPIPNEQFF
clone size: -; V gene: TRBV20-1; J gene: TRBJ2-7; D gene: TRBD2; CDR3 DNA: TGCAGTGCTGCCGGGACTAGCGGGCCCCTCGGGCAGTACTTC; CDR3 protein: CSAAGTSGPLGQYF
clone size: many; V gene: TRBV4-3; J gene: TRBJ2-5; D gene: TRBD2; CDR3 DNA: TGCGCCAGCAGCCAAGCCCTAGCGGGGGGACAAGAGACCCAGTACTTC; CDR3 protein: CASSQALAGGQETQYF
clone size: many; V gene: TRBV12-3/TRBV12-4; J gene: TRBJ1-5; D gene: -; CDR3 DNA: TGTGCCAGCGGTGACAGCGACAATCAGCCCCAGCATTTT; CDR3 protein: CASGDSDNQPQHF
clone size: few; V gene: TRBV15; J gene: TRBJ1-2; D gene: -; CDR3 DNA: TGTGCCACCAGCAGAGGTCGACTGAACTATGGCTACACCTTC; CDR3 protein: CATSRGRLNYGYTF
clone size: once; V gene: TRBV11-2; J gene: TRBJ2-7; D gene: -; CDR3 DNA: TGTGCCAGCAGCTTCCAGATAGGAGGGCCGGTCGACGAGCAGTACTTC; CDR3 protein: CASSFQIGGPVDEQYF
clone size: few; V gene: TRBV3-1; J gene: TRBJ2-2; D gene: -; CDR3 DNA: TGTGCCAGCAGCCAAGTCACCGGGGACACCGGGGAGCTGTTTTTT; CDR3 protein: CASSQVTGDTGELFF
clone size: many; V gene: TRBV20-1; J gene: TRBJ2-3; D gene: -; CDR3 DNA: TGCAGTGCTGGGGGGGCGGGGTACCAAAAAGACCAGGTTAGCACAGATACGCAGTATTTT; CDR3 protein: CSAGGAGYQKDQVSTDTQYF
clone size: -; V gene: TRBV7-2; J gene: TRBJ1-5; D gene: TRBD1; CDR3 DNA: TGTGCCAGCAGCTCTCAGACAGGGGCCGGCAATCAGCCCCAGCATTTT; CDR3 protein: CASSSQTGAGNQPQHF
clone size: -; V gene: TRBV29-1; J gene: TRBJ2-5; D gene: -; CDR3 DNA: TGCAGCGTTGAATCCGGGGACGAGACCCAGTACTTC; CDR3 protein: CSVESGDETQYF